This note documents a single T cell receptor beta chain sequence. The germline CDR1 and CDR2 sequences are MNHEY and SVGAGI. V lost 6 bases to trimming and J lost 5 bases, with 9 bases between them. This CDR3 region has 12 residues. Authors' data handling: By means of reference gene primer amplification, nucleated cell counts were estimated. Clones were sequenced by immunoSEQ multiplex PCR, and TCRdb holds only the in-frame ones, with some missing. V, J and clone size are taken as reported in that table, and D and trimming were inferred from the DNA itself. The data show under 300,000 clones, 70% to 90% seen once. The sample is drawn from a study of blood T cell repertoires in COVID-19. Study at large: Spain, Italy and the United States supplied samples that represented acute and convalescent COVID-19.

The sequence was obtained from a woman in her 70s with acute or convalescent COVID-19. The genes are TRBV6-5 and TRBJ2-3; D gene uncertain. Sequencing used peripheral blood. The CDR3 DNA reads TGTGCCAGCAGCTCCTCGGGAGATACGCAGTATTTT. Protein: CASSSSGDTQYF.